A single T cell receptor beta chain is shown here with its context. These data originate in a study of OX40 agonist ivuxolimab in advanced cancers. Germline V gene sequence: CDR1 MNHNS, CDR2 SASEGT. Trimming took 10 bases from V and 3 from J; bases not matched to a gene: 5. The CDR3 runs to 14 residues. Repertoires were generated with immunoSEQ multiplex PCR, while TCRdb's copy carries only in-frame clones and drops some. There are under 40,000 clones in the sample; 85% to 95% occur only once, and about 4.9% lies in the top ten. The chain carries TRBV6-1 and TRBJ2-2; 10 positions agree with TRBD1. The sample in question was CD4+ or CD8+ T cells sorted from blood, obtained in a trial of the OX40 agonist ivuxolimab. This clonotype originated in an adult with an advanced solid tumor such as melanoma, head and neck, liver or kidney cancer. The CDR3 nucleotides read TGTGCCAACCGACAGGGGGCAGACACCGGGGAGCTGTTTTTT. Translating gives CANRQGADTGELFF.